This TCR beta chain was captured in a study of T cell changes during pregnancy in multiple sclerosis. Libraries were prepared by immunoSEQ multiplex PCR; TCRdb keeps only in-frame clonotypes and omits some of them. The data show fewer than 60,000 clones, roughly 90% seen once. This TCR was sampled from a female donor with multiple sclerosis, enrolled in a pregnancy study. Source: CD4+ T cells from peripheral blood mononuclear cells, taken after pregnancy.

In DNA, the CDR3 is TGCGCCAGCAGCTTCCCAGCGGGAGGGGGGACAGATACGCAGTATTTT. Translating it yields CASSFPAGGGTDTQYF. V and J are TRBV4-1 and TRBJ2-3, with 10 bases lining up with TRBD2. This CDR3 region has 16 residues. Per germline, CDR1 MGHRA and CDR2 YSYEKL. Trimming took 5 bases from V and 3 from J; bases not matched to a gene: 8.